This passage covers 31 T cell receptor beta chains from one sample sequenced in a study of early T cells in non-severe SARS-CoV-2 infection (dated by TCRdb to 2020 to 2023). Library prep was done by 5' RACE. Sequencing instrument: NextSeq 500. TCRdb's own reprocessing of the public reads used fastp at Q25 and MiXCR and kept productive beta chains. Every distinct CDR3 protein forms one entry, paired with its most common genes and DNA. The sample table contains 25,000 to 30,000 distinct CDR3 sequences; only one count was recorded for 6% to 7.5% of them. About 34% of the sample belongs to the ten largest clones. Material: whole blood, obtained at baseline. These receptors originate from an adult who was a healthcare worker with PCR-confirmed SARS-CoV-2 infection or an uninfected control (not recorded which).

The sample holds many counts of this clonotype. The rearrangement uses TRBV18 and TRBJ2-7; D unclear. The V and J ends lost 2 bases and 1 base respectively, with 6 bases between them. CDR1 and CDR2 from the germline V gene are KGHSH and LQKENI. CDR3 length equals 13 residues. CDR3 in DNA: TGTGCCAGCTCACCAGCCAATTCCTACGAGCAGTACTTC. As protein: CASSPANSYEQYF.

The J gene is TRBJ2-3, the V gene TRBV19, with 11 positions matching TRBD2. From germline, CDR1 is LNHDA and CDR2 SQIVND (reference sequence). The CDR3 sequence is 16 residues long. Trimming removed 7 bases from V and 5 bases from J; junction bases left unmatched: 11. In DNA form, the CDR3 reads TGTGCCAGTACCCCTTCCCTAGCGGGAGGTGAAGATACGCAGTATTTT. Its translation: CASTPSLAGGEDTQYF.

This clonotype was seen ten or more times. J is TRBJ2-7 and V is TRBV14; TRBD2 is a possible D gene (6 bases). CDR1 SGHDN and CDR2 FVKESK come from the germline V gene. The CDR3 is 14 residues long. V shed 4 bases and J shed 4 bases, with 14 bases lying between them. CDR3 in amino acids: CASSRGTVSYEQYF. CDR3 nucleotides: TGTGCCAGCAGCCGCGGGACTGTTAGTTACGAGCAGTACTTC.

Note on this clonotype: A clone one base away is much larger, so this may be a read error. This chain joins TRBV20-1 and TRBJ2-5, with D perhaps matching TRBD1 or TRBD2 (5 bases each). The V gene's germline CDR1 is DFQATT and CDR2 SNEGSKA (reference sequence). The CDR3 has 15 amino acids. The V end lost 0 bases, the J end lost 5 bases, and 16 bases lay between the germline ends. The CDR3 reads CSARDLVRDPETQYF. The CDR3 DNA is TGCAGTGCTAGAGATCTTGTTCGGGACCCGGAGACCCAGTACTTC.

This clonotype showed up many times. J is TRBJ2-7 and V is TRBV10-3; TRBD2 agrees at 7 bases. In germline, CDR1 is ENHRY, CDR2 SYGVKD. This CDR3 has 14 amino acids. V lost 2 bases, J lost 4 bases, and 5 bases stayed unmatched. As DNA, the CDR3 is TGTGCCATCAGTGAGCAGCGGGGAATATACGAGCAGTACTTC. Amino acid sequence: CAISEQRGIYEQYF.

This clonotype was seen more than once but under ten times. V and J are TRBV20-1 and TRBJ2-3, with 9 nucleotides matching TRBD2. Germline trimming cut 3 bases from V and 5 bases from J; bases unmatched to any gene: 9. The CDR3 is 15 amino acids. Per the germline V gene, CDR1 is DFQATT and CDR2 is SNEGSKA (reference sequence). CDR3 loop: CSASSAGTSLDTQYF. CDR3 in DNA: TGCAGTGCTAGTTCCGCCGGGACTAGCTTAGATACGCAGTATTTT.

This clonotype was observed many times. This sequence joins TRBV7-2 and TRBJ2-3; no firm D call. Deletions cut 6 bases from V and 0 bases from J, with 7 bases between. Looked up from germline, CDR1 is SGHTA and CDR2 is FQGNSA. This CDR3 comprises 13 residues. The CDR3 bases are TGTGCCAGCAGGCCGGGTAGCACAGATACGCAGTATTTT. Its translation: CASRPGSTDTQYF.

This chain uses TRBV12-3 or TRBV12-4 with TRBJ2-7; D is unclear. Deletions cut 5 bases from V and 5 bases from J, with 10 bases between. The CDR3 contains 12 residues. The CDR3 DNA is TGTGCCAGCAGTCCAGACACCCACGAGCAGTACTTC. Translating gives CASSPDTHEQYF.

The chain uses TRBV10-2 and TRBJ2-5; perhaps D is TRBD1 or TRBD2 (5 bases each). The germline V and J ends were trimmed by 0 bases and 4 bases, with 12 bases remaining between them. The CDR3 length is 15 residues. Germline values: CDR1 WSHSY, CDR2 SAAADI. CDR3 residues: CASSESQGGRETQYF. In DNA, the CDR3 is TGCGCCAGCAGTGAGTCGCAGGGTGGGAGAGAGACCCAGTACTTC.

This clonotype was detected ten times or more. V usage is TRBV20-1 and J usage is TRBJ2-7, with TRBD1 as a possible D gene (7 bases). V was cut by 3 bases and J by 2 bases, with 20 bases left in between. Per germline, CDR1 DFQATT and CDR2 SNEGSKA (reference sequence). This CDR3 region has 16 residues. The CDR3 sequence: CSASTTTGRKAYEQYF. CDR3 in DNA: TGCAGTGCTAGTACCACGACAGGGAGGAAGGCCTACGAGCAGTACTTC.

Many counts were recorded for this clonotype. The rearrangement uses TRBV5-1 and TRBJ2-1, with TRBD1 matching 7 bases. Germline CDR1 and CDR2: SGHRS and YFSETQ. CDR3 length: 15 amino acids. The trim removed 2 bases at V and 2 bases at J, leaving 4 bases unmatched. CDR3: CASSLQGTAYNEQFF. CDR3 bases: TGCGCCAGCAGCTTACAGGGGACAGCCTACAATGAGCAGTTCTTC.

This clonotype was counted between two and nine times. V is TRBV15 and J is TRBJ2-7; TRBD2 matches 8 bases. The CDR3 totals 16 residues. V was clipped by 5 bases and J by 1 base; unmatched bases: 10. Per germline, CDR1 LNHNV and CDR2 YYDKDF (reference sequence). CDR3 nucleotides: TGTGCCACCAGCCCAGGCATAGGCGGGGGGTCCTACGAGCAGTACTTC. This codes for CATSPGIGGGSYEQYF.

This clonotype was seen ten or more times. The chain is built from TRBV5-1 and TRBJ2-3; D gene uncertain. Germline lookup yields CDR1 SGHRS and CDR2 YFSETQ. The V gene lost 4 bases and the J gene lost 4 bases, with 7 bases spanning the gap. The CDR3 contains 12 residues. The CDR3 is CASSRSPDTQYF. CDR3 nucleotides: TGCGCCAGCAGCCGTTCCCCAGATACGCAGTATTTT. The entire variable domain, with the rest obtained from reference TRBV5-1 and TRBJ2-3, is as follows: KAGVTQTPRYLIKTRGQQVTLSCSPISGHRSVSWYQQTPGQGLQFLFEYFSETQRNKGNFPGRFSGRQFSNSRSEMNVSTLELGDSALYLCASSRSPDTQYFGPGTRLTVL.

This clonotype has more than one count but fewer than ten. V gene TRBV18 combines with J gene TRBJ2-1; 7 bases align to TRBD1. The V gene's germline CDR1 is KGHSH and CDR2 LQKENI. This CDR3 spans 14 amino acids. Trimming took 3 bases from V and 2 from J; bases not matched to a gene: 1. The CDR3 coding sequence is TGTGCCAGCTCACCGGGACAGCCCTACAATGAGCAGTTCTTC. This encodes CASSPGQPYNEQFF.

This clonotype came up many times. V is TRBV19 and J is TRBJ1-5; D perhaps matches TRBD1 (6 bases). Germline CDR1 LNHDA, CDR2 SQIVND (reference sequence). Trimming took off 3 bases at V and 3 bases at J, with 15 bases between the two ends. The CDR3 length is 16 residues. The CDR3 nucleotides are TGTGCCAGTAGTATTCCCCCAGGGGCTAACAATCAGCCCCAGCATTTT. This sequence encodes CASSIPPGANNQPQHF.

The genes are TRBV7-9 and TRBJ1-4; the D is unclear. The V end lost 3 bases, the J end lost 8 bases, and 13 bases lay between the germline ends. Germline CDR1 is SEHNR and CDR2 is FQNEAQ (reference sequence). This CDR3 has 14 residues. This CDR3 is CASSLESLWEKLFF. CDR3 sequence (DNA): TGTGCCAGCAGCTTGGAGTCCCTTTGGGAAAAACTGTTTTTT.

The chain couples TRBV4-1 to TRBJ2-1; 10 nucleotides match TRBD2. V trimming: 9 bases; J trimming: 3 bases; junction bases outside the gene matches: 14. This CDR3 contains 17 residues. Germline V CDR1 and CDR2: MGHRA, YSYEKL. The CDR3: CASAGTSVNPIYNEQFF. CDR3 DNA: TGCGCCAGTGCCGGGACTAGCGTCAACCCAATCTACAATGAGCAGTTCTTC.

As concerns this clonotype: The junction departs from the called germline gene at one end, perhaps through a read error. CDR3 protein: CSAGSGGDREQYF. CDR3 nucleotide sequence: TGCAGTGCTGGAAGCGGGGGGGACCGCGAGCAGTATTTC. This chain links TRBV20-1 with TRBJ2-7; 10 bases fit TRBD2. Germline loops: CDR1 DFQATT, CDR2 SNEGSKA (reference sequence). This CDR3 spans 13 amino acids.

This clonotype was recorded many times. The V call is TRBV24-1, the J call TRBJ1-5; maybe TRBD1 (6 bases). Per the germline V gene, CDR1 is KGHDR and CDR2 is SFDVKD. V lost 2 bases to trimming and J lost 1 base, with 14 bases between them. The CDR3 contains 17 residues. CDR3 region: CATSDSPDSLSNQPQHF. CDR3 nucleotide sequence: TGTGCCACCAGTGATTCCCCGGACAGCTTGAGCAATCAGCCCCAGCATTTT.

This clonotype has more than one count but fewer than ten. The CDR3 spells CASSQDLSGGAAAGQDTQYF. The DNA of the CDR3 is TGCGCCAGCAGCCAAGATCTCTCAGGGGGGGCGGCCGCCGGCCAAGATACGCAGTATTTT. The chain joins TRBV4-3 to TRBJ2-3; perhaps D is TRBD1 or TRBD2 (7 bases each). Germline V gene sequence: CDR1 LGHNA, CDR2 YSLEER. Deletions cut 0 bases from V and 5 bases from J, with 27 bases between. The CDR3 covers 20 residues.

This clonotype was seen repeatedly, ten times or more. The CDR3, as DNA: TGTGCCAGCAGCCTATGGACAGGAATGAACACTGAAGCTTTCTTT. This gives the protein CASSLWTGMNTEAFF. The chain joins TRBV14 to TRBJ1-1; 7 bases line up with TRBD1. The CDR3 runs to 15 residues. J lost 0 bases, V lost 4 bases, and 5 bases had no gene match. Germline V lookup: CDR1 SGHDN, CDR2 FVKESK. The variable domain in full, completed from reference TRBV14 and TRBJ1-1, reads EAGVTQFPSHSVIEKGQTVTLRCDPISGHDNLYWYRRVMGKEIKFLLHFVKESKQDESGMPNNRFLAERTGGTYSTLKVQPAELEDSGVYFCASSLWTGMNTEAFFGQGTRLTVV.

The chain uses TRBV30 and TRBJ2-7; no clear D gene. V lost 3 bases and J 6 bases, leaving 12 bases between the germline ends. CDR1 is GTSNPN and CDR2 is SVGIG in the germline V gene (reference sequence). The CDR3 sequence is 12 residues long. The DNA for the CDR3 is TGTGCCTGGAGGAGAGTAGGGTTCGAGCAGTACTTC. This sequence encodes CAWRRVGFEQYF.

This clonotype was detected once. Its ends do not fully match the called genes, so a read error is possible. CDR3 in amino acids: CASSGLAGGIGEQNF. CDR3 nucleotide sequence: TGTGCCAGTAGTGGACTAGCGGGAGGTATTGGGGAGCAGAACTTC. The chain employs TRBV12-3 or TRBV12-4 and TRBJ2-7; 14 nucleotides line up with TRBD2. The CDR3 consists of 15 residues.

J is TRBJ2-1 and V is TRBV5-1, with TRBD2 matching over 7 bases. The CDR3 length is 15 residues. J gave up 4 bases and V 1 base, and 5 bases lay outside the gene matches. Germline CDR1 and CDR2: SGHRS and YFSETQ. For the CDR3, the DNA is TGCGCCAGCAGCTTGATTAGCGGGCCATACAATGAGCAGTTCTTC. Encoded protein: CASSLISGPYNEQFF.

This clonotype appeared many times. The gene calls are TRBV7-9 and TRBJ1-1; D gene ambiguous. CDR1 is SEHNR, CDR2 FQNEAQ, per germline (reference sequence). V shed 4 bases and J shed 8 bases, with 14 bases lying between them. The CDR3 is 13 amino acids. The CDR3 DNA reads TGTGCCAGCAGCTCCCGAGCCACCGGAGAAGCTTTCTTT. Translation: CASSSRATGEAFF.

CDR3 DNA: TGTGCCAGCAGCTTAGGCAGGGCCTCCTACGAGCAGTACTTC. Protein product: CASSLGRASYEQYF. This chain joins TRBV7-2 and TRBJ2-7, with D possibly matching TRBD1 (5 bases). CDR1 SGHTA and CDR2 FQGNSA come from the germline V gene. Trimming removed 1 base from V and 0 bases from J, with 7 bases in between. The length of the CDR3 is 14 residues.

DNA for the CDR3: TGTGCCAGCAGTCCAGGTGGCCATCAGCCCCAGCATTTT. Residues: CASSPGGHQPQHF. The J gene is TRBJ1-5, the V gene TRBV6-6; D call uncertain. Germline CDR1 and CDR2: MNHNY and SVGAGI (reference sequence). Trimming left V 5 bases short and J 5 bases short, with 10 bases between. The CDR3 is 13 residues long.

This clonotype appeared many times. The CDR3 reads CASSQGGTNNSPLHF. The CDR3 region has the DNA TGTGCCAGCAGCCAAGGGGGGACGAACAATTCACCCCTCCACTTT. The chain links TRBV4-2 to TRBJ1-6, with D perhaps TRBD1 (5 bases). The CDR3 length is 15 residues. Germline loops: CDR1 LGHNA, CDR2 YNFKEQ. V lost 1 base and J 7 bases, leaving 11 bases between the germline ends.

This clonotype was seen many times. The gene calls are TRBV11-2 and TRBJ1-1; D unclear. CDR1 is SGHAT, CDR2 FQNNGV, per germline. The length of the CDR3 is 14 residues. The V gene lost 5 bases and the J gene lost 1 base, with 11 bases spanning the gap. CDR3 sequence reads: CASSPDDWNTEAFF. CDR3 in DNA: TGTGCCAGCAGCCCGGATGACTGGAACACTGAAGCTTTCTTT.

This clonotype was recorded at least ten times. The gene calls are TRBV28 and TRBJ2-1, with D hard to call. Deletions cut 5 bases from V and 8 bases from J, with 19 bases between. The CDR3 has 15 residues. Germline V lookup: CDR1 MDHEN, CDR2 SYDVKM. The CDR3 loop is CASSPLAALDDEQFF. The CDR3, as DNA: TGTGCCAGCAGTCCATTGGCGGCCCTCGACGATGAGCAGTTCTTC.

This clonotype was counted many times. The chain employs TRBV20-1 and TRBJ2-5; no clear D gene. The CDR3 extends over 13 amino acids. Per germline, CDR1 DFQATT and CDR2 SNEGSKA (reference sequence). The ends were cut back, 6 bases at V and 3 bases at J, with 14 bases in the middle. The CDR3 DNA follows: TGCAGTGCCCTCAGGACGCCCGAAGAGACCCAGTACTTC. Protein product: CSALRTPEETQYF.